This T cell receptor (beta chain) came from a study of OX40 agonist ivuxolimab in advanced cancers. TCRdb's copy holds only in-frame clones and misses some; the assay was immunoSEQ multiplex PCR. The table includes roughly 51,000 clones, roughly 90% detected once. This TCR derives from an adult with an advanced solid tumor such as melanoma, head and neck, liver or kidney cancer. The sample consisted of CD4+ or CD8+ T cells sorted from blood, taken in a trial of the OX40 agonist ivuxolimab.

CDR3 DNA: TGTGCCAGTAGTTTAGGGGCCTACAATGAGCAGTTCTTC. Translating it yields CASSLGAYNEQFF. V and J are TRBV19 and TRBJ2-1; maybe TRBD1 (5 bases). CDR1 and CDR2 (germline): LNHDA, SQIVND (reference sequence). CDR3 size: 13 residues. V was clipped by 5 bases and J by 2 bases, with 7 bases between them.